This is a list of T cell receptor beta chains from one sample in a study of immune cell composition in non-small cell lung cancer. The method was immunoSEQ multiplex PCR; TCRdb's version includes in-frame clones alone and lacks a portion of them. The top ten clones hold over 8.5% of a sample with 14,000 or so clones, around 85% of them seen once. Sequencing was carried out using lung tumor tissue. Receptor source: a human donor with non-small cell lung cancer. CDR3s include the opening cysteine and the closing phenylalanine or tryptophan. D genes are given only for firm matches. A clone size is listed for some rows: how often the clone was seen (once, few, many), or a class if it is expanded.

clone_size | j_call | d_call | v_call | cdr3_aa | cdr3_nt
NA | TRBJ2-7 | TRBD2 | TRBV27 | CASGLASTYEQYF | TGTGCCAGTGGACTAGCGAGTACCTACGAGCAGTACTTC
medium-sized | TRBJ1-2 | NA | TRBV2 | CASSEAVNGYTF | TGTGCCAGCAGTGAAGCGGTCAATGGCTACACCTTC
NA | TRBJ2-2 | NA | TRBV28 | CASSLWSGGNTGELFF | TGTGCCAGCAGTTTATGGTCCGGGGGGAACACCGGGGAGCTGTTTTTT
NA | TRBJ2-2 | TRBD2 | TRBV6-5 | CASSYYAGGFTGELFF | TGTGCCAGCAGTTACTATGCGGGAGGGTTCACCGGGGAGCTGTTTTTT
once | TRBJ1-1 | NA | TRBV7-8 | CASSPIGAYEAFF | TGTGCCAGCAGCCCTATTGGGGCGTATGAAGCTTTCTTT
NA | TRBJ2-5 | NA | TRBV11-2 | CASSLQGGGQETQYF | TGTGCCAGCAGCTTACAGGGGGGAGGCCAAGAGACCCAGTACTTC
once | TRBJ2-7 | NA | TRBV9 | CASSVSSVTTDEQYF | TGTGCCAGCAGCGTGTCTAGCGTTACGACTGATGAGCAGTACTTC
NA | TRBJ2-2 | TRBD2 | TRBV11-3 | CASSLGTSSGELFF | TGTGCCAGCAGCTTAGGGACTAGCTCCGGGGAGCTGTTTTTT
once | TRBJ2-7 | TRBD2 | TRBV19 | CASSRSILAGAIYEQYF | TGTGCCAGTAGTAGGAGTATTCTAGCGGGAGCTATCTACGAGCAGTACTTC
NA | TRBJ2-3 | NA | TRBV9 | CASSVATGGVNSTDTQYF | TGTGCCAGCAGCGTAGCTACGGGTGGGGTCAACAGCACAGATACGCAGTATTTT
NA | TRBJ2-7 | NA | TRBV11-3 | CASSLEEVGLHEQYF | TGTGCCAGCAGCTTAGAAGAGGTGGGACTTCACGAGCAGTACTTC
NA | TRBJ2-1 | TRBD2 | TRBV15 | CATSRDLPTSGSSYNEQFF | TGTGCCACCAGCAGAGATCTGCCGACTAGCGGGTCCTCCTACAATGAGCAGTTCTTC
few | TRBJ1-1 | NA | TRBV2 | CASITRGARAFF | TGTGCCAGCATAACAAGGGGGGCTAGAGCTTTCTTT
NA | TRBJ2-7 | NA | TRBV11-2 | CASSLDGGESIYEQYF | TGTGCCAGCAGCTTAGATGGAGGGGAGTCGATCTACGAGCAGTACTTC
NA | TRBJ2-2 | NA | TRBV7-8 | CASSLQLVSGELFF | TGTGCCAGCAGCTTGCAACTAGTCTCCGGGGAGCTGTTTTTT
NA | TRBJ2-5 | NA | TRBV5-6 | CASSPIRRGETQYF | TGTGCCAGCAGCCCAATCAGGAGGGGGGAGACCCAGTACTTC
NA | TRBJ2-3 | TRBD2 | TRBV9 | CASSPPGLAGQDTQYF | TGTGCCAGCAGCCCTCCGGGACTAGCGGGCCAAGATACGCAGTATTTT
NA | TRBJ2-7 | TRBD2 | TRBV7-2 | CASSVGTSGEQYF | TGTGCCAGCAGCGTTGGGACTAGCGGCGAGCAGTACTTC
NA | TRBJ1-4 | TRBD1 | TRBV19 | CASSIQGAGEKLFF | TGTGCCAGTAGTATCCAGGGGGCTGGTGAAAAACTGTTTTTT
NA | TRBJ1-1 | NA | TRBV6-4 | CASSDLGQNTEAFF | TGTGCCAGCAGTGACCTCGGGCAGAACACTGAAGCTTTCTTT
few | TRBJ2-5 | NA | TRBV15 | CATSPWEAGQETQYF | TGTGCCACCAGCCCTTGGGAGGCGGGACAAGAGACCCAGTACTTC
NA | TRBJ2-7 | NA | TRBV4-1 | CASSQATDYEQYF | TGCGCCAGCAGCCAAGCGACGGACTACGAGCAGTACTTC
few | TRBJ1-6 | NA | TRBV27 | CASNSRGASPLHF | TGTGCCAGCAATTCAAGGGGGGCTTCACCCCTCCACTTT
once | TRBJ2-7 | NA | TRBV5-1 | CASSLGGPYEQYF | TGCGCCAGCAGCTTGGGAGGTCCCTACGAGCAGTACTTC
NA | TRBJ2-2 | TRBD2 | TRBV7-9 | CASSLGLAANTGELFF | TGTGCCAGCAGCTTAGGACTAGCGGCAAACACCGGGGAGCTGTTTTTT
NA | TRBJ2-3 | NA | TRBV6-5 | CASSPLRSADTQYF | TGTGCCAGCAGTCCGCTTAGGTCGGCAGATACGCAGTATTTT
NA | TRBJ1-1 | NA | TRBV6-5 | CASSYSLGRDTEAFF | TGTGCCAGCAGTTACTCGTTAGGTCGGGACACTGAAGCTTTCTTT
NA | TRBJ2-3 | TRBD2 | TRBV5-6 | CASRSSGGATDTQYF | TGTGCCAGCAGATCGAGCGGGGGGGCCACAGATACGCAGTATTTT
NA | TRBJ2-1 | NA | TRBV20-1 | CSADRGVEQFF | TGCAGTGCGGATCGAGGGGTAGAGCAGTTCTTC
NA | TRBJ2-3 | TRBD1 | TRBV4-1 | CASSQEGKGASTDTQYF | TGCGCCAGCAGCCAAGAGGGAAAGGGGGCGAGCACAGATACGCAGTATTTT
NA | TRBJ2-3 | TRBD1 | TRBV5-1 | CASSHRPGTGFVDTQYF | TGCGCCAGCAGCCACAGGCCCGGGACAGGGTTCGTGGATACGCAGTATTTT
medium-sized | TRBJ2-3 | TRBD2 | TRBV7-3 | CASSLRPTSGTDTQYF | TGTGCCAGCAGCTTAAGACCGACTAGCGGCACAGATACGCAGTATTTT
NA | TRBJ2-5 | NA | TRBV30 | CAWSTTSPETQYF | TGTGCCTGGAGTACGACTAGTCCCGAGACCCAGTACTTC
once | TRBJ2-2 | TRBD2 | TRBV4-3 | CASSLGLANTGELFF | TGCGCCAGCAGCCTGGGACTAGCTAACACCGGGGAGCTGTTTTTT
once | TRBJ2-7 | TRBD1 | TRBV6-5 | CASSYPGQIYEQYF | TGTGCCAGCAGTTACCCGGGACAGATATACGAGCAGTACTTC
NA | TRBJ1-2 | TRBD1 | TRBV5-5 | CASSPLQGVINNYGYTF | TGTGCCAGCAGCCCGCTACAGGGGGTAATAAATAACTATGGCTACACCTTC
NA | TRBJ1-1 | NA | TRBV7-8 | CASSLGHLVTEAFF | TGTGCCAGCAGCTTAGGACACCTGGTCACTGAAGCTTTCTTT
NA | TRBJ2-2 | TRBD2 | TRBV28 | CASRRAGGYTGELFF | TGTGCCAGCAGACGAGCGGGAGGGTACACCGGGGAGCTGTTTTTT
NA | TRBJ2-5 | TRBD2 | TRBV11-3 | CASSSGRRQETQYF | TGTGCCAGCAGCTCCGGGAGGCGCCAAGAGACCCAGTACTTC
NA | TRBJ2-7 | NA | TRBV19 | CASSIAGEGEQYF | TGTGCCAGTAGTATAGCGGGAGAAGGTGAGCAGTACTTC
NA | TRBJ2-7 | NA | TRBV18 | CASSPPESTYEQYF | TGTGCCAGCTCACCACCGGAGTCGACCTACGAGCAGTACTTC
NA | TRBJ2-1 | TRBD2 | TRBV4-1 | CASSQATSGRGYEQFF | TGCGCCAGCAGCCAAGCCACTAGCGGGAGGGGGTATGAGCAGTTCTTC
NA | TRBJ2-1 | TRBD2 | TRBV5-4 | CASSRPGLAGGTEQFF | TGTGCCAGCAGCCGACCCGGACTAGCGGGAGGGACTGAGCAGTTCTTC
NA | TRBJ2-7 | TRBD1 | TRBV11-2 | CASSTTGKYYEQYF | TGTGCCAGCAGCACGACAGGGAAGTACTACGAGCAGTACTTC
few | TRBJ2-7 | TRBD2 | TRBV5-6 | CASSPSGALPLYEQYF | TGTGCCAGCAGCCCAAGCGGGGCGCTACCCCTTTACGAGCAGTACTTC
few | TRBJ2-5 | NA | TRBV7-9 | CASSLNQETQYF | TGTGCCAGCAGCCTCAACCAAGAGACCCAGTACTTC
NA | TRBJ1-1 | NA | TRBV11-2 | CASSSGGGPNTEAFF | TGTGCCAGCAGCTCGGGAGGGGGTCCGAACACTGAAGCTTTCTTT
NA | TRBJ2-1 | TRBD2 | TRBV5-1 | CASSLELAGAGNEQFF | TGCGCCAGCAGCTTGGAGCTAGCGGGAGCTGGCAATGAGCAGTTCTTC
few | TRBJ1-2 | NA | TRBV5-1 | CASSLGREDYTF | TGCGCCAGCAGCTTGGGCAGGGAGGACTACACCTTC